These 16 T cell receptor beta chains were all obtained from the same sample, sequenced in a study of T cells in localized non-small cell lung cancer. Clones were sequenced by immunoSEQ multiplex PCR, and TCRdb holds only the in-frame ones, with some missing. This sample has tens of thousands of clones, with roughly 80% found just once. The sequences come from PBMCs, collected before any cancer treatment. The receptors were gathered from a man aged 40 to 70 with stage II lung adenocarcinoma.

CDR3 protein: CSVNRGNYGYTF. The DNA of the CDR3 is TGCAGCGTTAACAGGGGGAACTATGGCTACACCTTC. The V and J genes are TRBV29-1 and TRBJ1-2, with 8 bases fitting TRBD1. Trimming took 5 bases from V and 2 from J; bases not matched to a gene: 1. CDR3 length equals 12 residues. Germline V CDR1 and CDR2: SQVTM, ANQGSEA.

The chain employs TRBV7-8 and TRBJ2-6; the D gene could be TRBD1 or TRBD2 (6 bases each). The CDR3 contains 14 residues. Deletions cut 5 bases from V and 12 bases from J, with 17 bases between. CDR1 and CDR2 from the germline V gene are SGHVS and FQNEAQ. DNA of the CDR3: TGTGCCAGCAGCGACCGACAGGAGGGGAGCGTCCTGACTTTC. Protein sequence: CASSDRQEGSVLTF.

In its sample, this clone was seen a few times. The CDR3 protein is CASGSGTEGNIQYF. For the CDR3, the DNA is TGTGCTAGTGGTTCCGGGACGGAAGGAAACATTCAGTACTTC. This chain links TRBV12-5 with TRBJ2-4; D is perhaps TRBD1 or TRBD2 (5 bases each). V dropped 4 bases and J dropped 6 bases, with 13 bases sitting between them. Germline V gene lookup returns CDR1 LGHNT and CDR2 FRNRAP. The CDR3 is 14 residues long.

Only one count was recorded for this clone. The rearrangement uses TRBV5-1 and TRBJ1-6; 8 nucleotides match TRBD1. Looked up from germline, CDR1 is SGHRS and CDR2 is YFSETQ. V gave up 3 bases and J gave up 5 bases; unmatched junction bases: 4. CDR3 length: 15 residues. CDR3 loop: CASSSLTGDNSPLHF. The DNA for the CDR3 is TGCGCCAGCAGCTCACTGACAGGGGATAATTCACCCCTCCACTTT.

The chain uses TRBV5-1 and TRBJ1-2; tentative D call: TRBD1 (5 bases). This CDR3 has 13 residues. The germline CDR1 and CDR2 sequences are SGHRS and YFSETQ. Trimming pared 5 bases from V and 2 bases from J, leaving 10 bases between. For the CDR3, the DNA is TGCGCCAGCAGGGAGGGGACCAACTATGGCTACACCTTC. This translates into CASREGTNYGYTF.

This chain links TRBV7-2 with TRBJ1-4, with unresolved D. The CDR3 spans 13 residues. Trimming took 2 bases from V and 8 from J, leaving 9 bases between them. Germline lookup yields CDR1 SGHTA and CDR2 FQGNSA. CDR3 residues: CASSLMRVEKLFF. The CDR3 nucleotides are TGTGCCAGCAGCTTAATGAGGGTCGAAAAACTGTTTTTT.

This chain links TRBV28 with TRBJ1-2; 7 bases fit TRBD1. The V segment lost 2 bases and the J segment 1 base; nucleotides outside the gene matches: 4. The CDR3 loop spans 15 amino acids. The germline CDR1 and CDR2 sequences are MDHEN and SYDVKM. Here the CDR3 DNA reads TGTGCCAGCAGTTTACGGGACAGCCTTAACTATGGCTACACCTTC. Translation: CASSLRDSLNYGYTF.

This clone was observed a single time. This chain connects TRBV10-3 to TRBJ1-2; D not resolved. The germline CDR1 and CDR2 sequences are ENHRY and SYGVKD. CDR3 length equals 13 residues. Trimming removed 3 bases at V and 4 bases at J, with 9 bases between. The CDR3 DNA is TGTGCCATCAGTGAAGTGGACGGCTATGGCTACACCTTC. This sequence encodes CAISEVDGYGYTF.

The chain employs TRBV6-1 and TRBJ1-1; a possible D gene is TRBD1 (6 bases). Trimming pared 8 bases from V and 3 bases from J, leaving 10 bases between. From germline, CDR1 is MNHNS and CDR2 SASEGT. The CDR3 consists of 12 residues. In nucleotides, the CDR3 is TGTGCCAGCGCGACAGGATACACTGAAGCTTTCTTT. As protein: CASATGYTEAFF.

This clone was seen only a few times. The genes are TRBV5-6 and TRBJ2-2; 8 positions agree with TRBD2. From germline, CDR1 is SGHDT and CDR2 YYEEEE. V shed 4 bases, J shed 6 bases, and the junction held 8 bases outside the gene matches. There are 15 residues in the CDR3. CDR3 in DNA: TGTGCCAGCAGCCCGGGGACTAGATCGGCCGGGGAGCTGTTTTTT. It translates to CASSPGTRSAGELFF.

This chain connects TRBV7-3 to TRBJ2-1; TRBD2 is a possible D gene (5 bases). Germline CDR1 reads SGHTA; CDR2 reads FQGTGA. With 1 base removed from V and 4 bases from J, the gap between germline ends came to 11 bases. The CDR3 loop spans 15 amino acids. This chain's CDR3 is CASSLSPSPYNEQFF. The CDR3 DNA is TGTGCCAGCAGCTTAAGTCCTAGCCCTTACAATGAGCAGTTCTTC. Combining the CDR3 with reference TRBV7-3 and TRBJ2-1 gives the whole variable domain GAGVSQTPSNKVTEKGKYVELRCDPISGHTALYWYRQSLGQGPEFLIYFQGTGAADDSGLPNDRFFAVRPEGSVSTLKIQRTERGDSAVYLCASSLSPSPYNEQFFGPGTRLTVL.

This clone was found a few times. DNA of the CDR3: TGTGCCAGCAGCCCAGAGATAGCCACCGCGTATAGCAATCAGCCCCAGCATTTT. This codes for CASSPEIATAYSNQPQHF. The chain links TRBV7-6 to TRBJ1-5, with no clear D. V was cut by 5 bases and J by 0 bases, with 20 bases left in between. CDR1 SGHVS and CDR2 FNYEAQ come from the germline V gene. The CDR3 sequence is 18 residues long.

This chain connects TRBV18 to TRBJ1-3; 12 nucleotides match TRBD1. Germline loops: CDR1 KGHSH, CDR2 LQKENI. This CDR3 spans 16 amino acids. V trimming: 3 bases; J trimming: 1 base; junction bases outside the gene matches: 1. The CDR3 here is CASSPGQGASGNTIYF. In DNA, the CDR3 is TGTGCCAGCTCACCGGGACAGGGGGCATCTGGAAACACCATATATTTT.

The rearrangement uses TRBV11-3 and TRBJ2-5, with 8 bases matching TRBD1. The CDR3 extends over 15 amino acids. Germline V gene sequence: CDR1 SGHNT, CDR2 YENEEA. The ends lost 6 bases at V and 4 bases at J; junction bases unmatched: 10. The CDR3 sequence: CASRVHRGSRETQYF. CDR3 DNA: TGTGCCAGCAGAGTTCACAGGGGGTCCCGAGAGACCCAGTACTTC.

The CDR3 sequence: CASSEDSSYNEQFF. CDR3 nucleotide sequence: TGTGCCAGCAGTGAGGACAGCTCCTACAATGAGCAGTTCTTC. The J gene is TRBJ2-1, the V gene TRBV6-4; D may be TRBD1 (6 bases). With 3 bases removed from V and 0 bases from J, the gap between germline ends came to 6 bases. Germline CDR1 and CDR2: MRHNA and SNTAGT. This CDR3 contains 14 residues.

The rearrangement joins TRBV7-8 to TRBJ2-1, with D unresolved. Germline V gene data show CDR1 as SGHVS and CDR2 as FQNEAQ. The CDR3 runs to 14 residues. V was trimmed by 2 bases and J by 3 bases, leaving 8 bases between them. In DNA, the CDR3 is TGTGCCAGCAGCTTAAATACGGGCTACAATGAGCAGTTCTTC. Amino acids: CASSLNTGYNEQFF.